The clone carrying this T cell receptor beta chain was counted at least ten times. Its antigen remains unknown. The data were taken from a study of T cells after yellow fever vaccination. Regarding the study as a whole: It was a weaker secondary response, yet one that peaked faster, at day 5 versus 15. Booster samples showed a return of most primary-vaccination clones (almost 97% CD4, roughly 85% CD8).

Production of TCR cDNA was by 5'RACE template switching, which also added a universal primer site and UMIs. TCRdb called the 5' RACE reads again in MiXCR, with one record for every CDR3 protein. Here the sample spans a few hundred thousand distinct CDR3 sequences, 4% being singletons. The germline gives CDR1 MGHRA, CDR2 YSYEKL. The CDR3 runs 15 residues. The ends were cut back, 5 bases at V and 0 bases at J, with 13 bases in the middle. The sequence derives from a man aged 18-30 years who received the YFV17D yellow fever vaccine. The V and J genes are TRBV4-1 and TRBJ1-1, with D perhaps matching TRBD1 (6 bases). The material sequenced was PBMCs, taken 5 days after the yellow fever booster vaccination. The CDR3 reads CASSERQAMNTEAFF. DNA for the CDR3: TGCGCCAGCAGCGAACGACAGGCTATGAACACTGAAGCTTTCTTT.